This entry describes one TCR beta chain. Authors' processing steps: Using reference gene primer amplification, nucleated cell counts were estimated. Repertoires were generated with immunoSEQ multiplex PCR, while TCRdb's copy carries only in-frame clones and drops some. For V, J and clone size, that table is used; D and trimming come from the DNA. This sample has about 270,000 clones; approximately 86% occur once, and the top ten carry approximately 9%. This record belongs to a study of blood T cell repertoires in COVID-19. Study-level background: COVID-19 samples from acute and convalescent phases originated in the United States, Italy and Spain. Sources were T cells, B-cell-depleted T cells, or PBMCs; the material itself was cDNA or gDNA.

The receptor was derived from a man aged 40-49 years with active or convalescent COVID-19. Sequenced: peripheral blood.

In nucleotides, the CDR3 is TGTGCCAGCCACAGCGGATCTTCCTACGAGCAGTACTTC. This sequence encodes CASHSGSSYEQYF. This chain connects TRBV7-2 to TRBJ2-7; tentatively, D is TRBD2 (5 bases). Germline V CDR1 and CDR2: SGHTA, FQGNSA. V was pared by 8 bases and J by 1 base, with 12 bases between. The CDR3 is 13 amino acids.